The source of this T cell receptor beta chain is a study of cytomegalovirus exposure and HLA in healthy donors. Concerning this clone itself: Its antigen is as yet unknown.

Overall study findings and caveats: Reportedly, diagnosis of cytomegalovirus status by the classifier showed high specificity and sensitivity. First-cohort TCR clusters tended to co-occur in the approximately 130 validation repertoires, a later analysis found. The listing of roughly 160 TCR beta chains classed them as cytomegalovirus-associated. Most TCR sequences proved rare, with some public TCRs found in many donors.

The assay was immunoSEQ multiplex PCR, and TCRdb's table has in-frame clones only and misses some. The data show over 200,000 clones, 88% seen once. The V and J ends lost 0 bases and 2 bases respectively, with 2 bases between them. This CDR3 comprises 13 residues. Germline CDR1 and CDR2: MNHEY and SMNVEV (reference sequence). V usage is TRBV27 and J usage is TRBJ2-1; no clear D gene. The sample comprised PBMCs. The sequence derives from a woman aged 18-29 years in good health and CMV-seronegative. CDR3 in amino acids: CASSLSAYNEQFF. For the CDR3, the DNA is TGTGCCAGCAGTTTATCCGCCTACAATGAGCAGTTCTTC.